The 28 T cell receptor beta chains given below trace back to one sample, sequenced in a study of T cell repertoires in cytomegalovirus infection. TCRdb processed the reads anew with MiXCR; each CDR3 protein has one entry. The data contain roughly 130,000 distinct CDR3 sequences, approximately 9.2% of them singletons. Sequencing input: PBMCs. Receptors were obtained from a human donor in good health (CMV status not recorded). Some clones in this sample may be carry-over from other donors' samples.

This clonotype was seen many times. The J gene is TRBJ1-5, the V gene TRBV19; D unclear. CDR1 is LNHDA, CDR2 SQIVND, per germline (reference sequence). The CDR3 is made up of 14 amino acids. Trimming stripped 7 bases from V and 6 bases from J, with 16 bases between. CDR3 DNA sequence: TGTGCCAGTACCAACGGTAGATCCAGTCAGCCCCAGCATTTT. It encodes CASTNGRSSQPQHF. Based on the CDR3 plus reference TRBV19 and TRBJ1-5, the full variable domain is DGGITQSPKYLFRKEGQNVTLSCEQNLNHDAMYWYRQDPGQGLRLIYYSQIVNDFQKGDIAEGYSVSREKKESFPLTVTSAQKNPTAFYLCASTNGRSSQPQHFGDGTRLSIL.

The J gene is TRBJ1-5, the V gene TRBV29-1; TRBD1 might be the D (5 bases). The length of the CDR3 is 15 residues. The germline V gene encodes CDR1 SQVTM and CDR2 ANQGSEA. The V gene lost 6 bases and the J gene lost 2 bases, with 17 bases spanning the gap. The CDR3, as DNA: TGCAGCGTCACCACCCAGGGTCAGGGCAATCAGCCCCAGCATTTT. It codes for CSVTTQGQGNQPQHF.

In its sample, this clonotype was seen many times. The chain joins TRBV6-2 or TRBV6-3 to TRBJ2-1; TRBD2 agrees at 8 bases. CDR1 is MNHEY and CDR2 is SVGEGT in the germline V gene. J was trimmed by 0 bases and V by 1 base; bases with no gene match: 11. The CDR3 covers 19 residues. CDR3 amino acids: CASSYYGVAGPSSYNEQFF. CDR3 nucleotide sequence: TGTGCCAGCAGTTACTATGGGGTAGCGGGGCCTAGCTCCTACAATGAGCAGTTCTTC.

This clonotype was recorded many times. The chain couples TRBV19 to TRBJ1-1; D might be TRBD1 (6 bases). CDR3 length equals 15 residues. Deletions cut 3 bases from V and 2 bases from J, with 13 bases between. Germline loops: CDR1 LNHDA, CDR2 SQIVND (reference sequence). The CDR3 spells CASSINREGNTEAFF. The CDR3 region has the DNA TGTGCCAGTAGTATCAACAGGGAGGGAAACACTGAAGCTTTCTTT.

This clonotype has more than one count but fewer than ten. The chain has TRBV29-1 and TRBJ2-7; D uncertain. This CDR3 has 11 amino acids. Trimming left V 0 bases short and J 4 bases short, with 4 bases between. The V gene's germline CDR1 is SQVTM and CDR2 ANQGSEA. CDR3 amino acids: CSVEDRYEQYF. In DNA form, the CDR3 reads TGCAGCGTTGAAGACCGGTACGAGCAGTACTTC.

This clonotype was detected ten times or more. The V and J genes are TRBV7-2 and TRBJ2-3; either TRBD1 or TRBD2 may fit D (5 bases each). The CDR3 covers 15 residues. Trimming pared 4 bases from V and 6 bases from J, leaving 17 bases between. Germline assignment: CDR1 SGHTA and CDR2 FQGNSA. CDR3 in amino acids: CASSSLGQRWDTQYF. CDR3 bases: TGTGCCAGCAGCTCCCTGGGGCAGCGGTGGGATACGCAGTATTTT.

This clonotype was seen a few times. The rearrangement joins TRBV2 to TRBJ2-5, with D possibly being TRBD2 (5 bases). The CDR3 loop spans 11 amino acids. The germline V gene encodes CDR1 SNHLY and CDR2 FYNNEI. V lost 10 bases, J lost 2 bases, and 8 bases lay in between. Here the CDR3 reads CATGLQETQYF. The CDR3 coding sequence is TGTGCCACTGGACTGCAAGAGACCCAGTACTTC.

This rearrangement joins TRBV19 to TRBJ1-4, with D possibly matching TRBD1 (6 bases). Trimming took off 6 bases at V and 6 bases at J, with 14 bases between the two ends. The CDR3 is made up of 14 amino acids. Per germline, CDR1 LNHDA and CDR2 SQIVND (reference sequence). The CDR3 bases are TGTGCCAGTAGCTTACAGGGTGTGGATGAAAAACTGTTTTTT. This gives the protein CASSLQGVDEKLFF.

This clonotype was picked up many times. The chain uses TRBV7-2 and TRBJ2-1; possible D gene TRBD1, 6 bases. CDR1 and CDR2 (germline): SGHTA, FQGNSA. V lost 5 bases, J lost 8 bases, and 19 bases lay in between. The CDR3 length is 15 residues. In DNA form, the CDR3 reads TGTGCCAGCAGCCTGTCGGGGACACCGGTGGATGAGCAGTTCTTC. Amino acids: CASSLSGTPVDEQFF.

Ten or more counts support this clonotype. CDR3 nucleotide sequence: TGCAGTGCTGGGGGACCTCTGAGCTCTGGAAACACCATATATTTT. It is translated as CSAGGPLSSGNTIYF. The chain has TRBV20-1 and TRBJ1-3; a possible D gene is TRBD1 (5 bases). This CDR3 contains 15 residues. The germline V gene encodes CDR1 DFQATT and CDR2 SNEGSKA (reference sequence). The germline V and J ends were trimmed by 5 bases and 0 bases, with 14 bases remaining between them.

This clonotype was counted many times. The rearrangement joins TRBV19 to TRBJ1-5; weak D call: TRBD1 (6 bases). The V gene lost 6 bases and the J gene lost 3 bases, with 18 bases spanning the gap. The CDR3 spans 16 residues. Germline CDR1 is LNHDA and CDR2 is SQIVND (reference sequence). The CDR3 bases are TGTGCCAGTAGGATACAGGGTGGTAACCCCAATCAGCCCCAGCATTTT. This translates into CASRIQGGNPNQPQHF.

This clonotype was seen more than once but under ten times. The V call is TRBV29-1, the J call TRBJ2-5; no definite D call. CDR1 is SQVTM, CDR2 ANQGSEA, per germline. V lost 6 bases, J lost 3 bases, and 14 bases lay in between. The CDR3 is made up of 13 amino acids. In DNA, the CDR3 is TGCAGCGTCCAAGGGCCTTCTGAAGAGACCCAGTACTTC. It is translated as CSVQGPSEETQYF.

This clonotype was picked up a small number of times. J is TRBJ1-1 and V is TRBV5-1; the D is unclear. Trimming shortened V by 1 base and J by 5 bases, and 12 bases separated the two germline ends. Germline CDR1 is SGHRS and CDR2 is YFSETQ. This CDR3 has 14 residues. The CDR3 bases are TGCGCCAGCAGCTTGTTCCGCGGGGAAACTGAAGCTTTCTTT. It yields the protein CASSLFRGETEAFF. The full variable domain, completed using reference TRBV5-1 and TRBJ1-1, is KAGVTQTPRYLIKTRGQQVTLSCSPISGHRSVSWYQQTPGQGLQFLFEYFSETQRNKGNFPGRFSGRQFSNSRSEMNVSTLELGDSALYLCASSLFRGETEAFFGQGTRLTVV.

The chain joins TRBV29-1 to TRBJ1-4, with unresolved D. Germline V CDR1 and CDR2: SQVTM, ANQGSEA. Trimming took 1 base from V and 0 from J, leaving 3 bases between them. The CDR3 contains 13 residues. The CDR3 is CSVEGATNEKLFF. CDR3 nucleotides: TGCAGCGTTGAAGGTGCAACTAATGAAAAACTGTTTTTT.

This clonotype was picked up many times. This sequence joins TRBV5-1 and TRBJ2-7; D may be TRBD2 (5 bases). The V and J ends lost 4 bases and 7 bases respectively, with 21 bases between them. Germline CDR1 SGHRS, CDR2 YFSETQ. CDR3 size: 15 residues. The CDR3 protein is CASSPSPLLVGEQYF. The CDR3 DNA is TGCGCCAGCAGCCCCAGCCCTTTACTAGTCGGTGAGCAGTACTTC.

CDR3 in amino acids: CASSTNRPPARTEAFF. CDR3 nucleotide sequence: TGTGCCAGCAGCACAAACCGGCCCCCGGCGAGGACTGAAGCTTTCTTT. V usage is TRBV7-9 and J usage is TRBJ1-1, with D unclear. Germline V CDR1 and CDR2: SEHNR, FQNEAQ (reference sequence). This CDR3 region has 16 residues. V was trimmed by 5 bases and J by 5 bases, leaving 21 bases between them. The variable domain in full, with the rest retrieved from reference TRBV7-9 and TRBJ1-1, is DTGVSQNPRHKITKRGQNVTFRCDPISEHNRLYWYRQTLGQGPEFLTYFQNEAQLEKSRLLSDRFSAERPKGSFSTLEIQRTEQGDSAMYLCASSTNRPPARTEAFFGQGTRLTVV.

This chain uses TRBV11-2 with TRBJ2-1, with D maybe TRBD2 (5 bases). V lost 5 bases and J 7 bases, leaving 18 bases between the germline ends. The CDR3 length is 15 residues. Germline CDR1 reads SGHAT; CDR2 reads FQNNGV. CDR3 DNA: TGTGCCAGCAGCCACACTAACAGCGGAAAAAATGAGCAGTTCTTC. Translating it yields CASSHTNSGKNEQFF.

This clonotype was observed many times. The chain links TRBV20-1 to TRBJ1-1; TRBD1 matches 9 bases. Germline trimming cut 3 bases from V and 4 bases from J; bases unmatched to any gene: 3. Germline CDR1 reads DFQATT; CDR2 reads SNEGSKA (reference sequence). This CDR3 is 13 amino acids long. The CDR3 bases are TGCAGTGCTAGTGGACAGGGGTTCACTGAAGCTTTCTTT. It specifies CSASGQGFTEAFF.

In its sample, this clonotype was seen a few times. The CDR3 sequence: CAASNVGGDEQFF. CDR3 DNA: TGTGCCGCCAGCAATGTAGGGGGAGATGAGCAGTTCTTC. V is TRBV25-1 and J is TRBJ2-1; possibly TRBD1 for D (6 bases). The CDR3 sequence is 13 residues long. Trimming pared 11 bases from V and 8 bases from J, leaving 19 bases between. Germline V gene sequence: CDR1 MGHDK, CDR2 SYGVNS. Full variable domain (missing parts from reference TRBV25-1 and TRBJ2-1): EADIYQTPRYLVIGTGKKITLECSQTMGHDKMYWYQQDPGMELHLIHYSYGVNSTEKGDLSSESTVSRIRTEHFPLTLESARPSHTSQYLCAASNVGGDEQFFGPGTRLTVL.

This clonotype turned up a few times. DNA of the CDR3: TGCAGTGCTAGAGTAAAAACAGGAGGTAGCAATCAGCCCCAGCATTTT. This gives the protein CSARVKTGGSNQPQHF. V and J are TRBV20-1 and TRBJ1-5; possibly TRBD1 for D (5 bases). Germline V gene data show CDR1 as DFQATT and CDR2 as SNEGSKA (reference sequence). The CDR3 covers 16 residues. The ends were cut back, 1 base at V and 0 bases at J, with 13 bases in the middle.

The sample holds many counts of this clonotype. The rearrangement links TRBV20-1 to TRBJ2-2; D uncertain. Germline lookup yields CDR1 DFQATT and CDR2 SNEGSKA (reference sequence). V lost 2 bases to trimming and J lost 1 base, with 14 bases between them. There are 16 residues in the CDR3. Here the CDR3 reads CSARPRIDKNTGELFF. DNA of the CDR3: TGCAGTGCTAGACCGAGGATAGACAAGAACACCGGGGAGCTGTTTTTT.

The rearrangement links TRBV5-1 to TRBJ2-7; 14 bases match TRBD2. CDR1 and CDR2 (germline): SGHRS, YFSETQ. CDR3 length equals 18 residues. J was trimmed by 3 bases and V by 4 bases; bases with no gene match: 12. This chain's CDR3 is CASSRGTSGGLGDYEQYF. The CDR3 DNA follows: TGCGCCAGCAGCCGCGGGACTAGCGGGGGACTGGGGGACTACGAGCAGTACTTC.

This clonotype has just a few counts. V is TRBV20-1 and J is TRBJ2-5; D is unresolved. The ends were cut back, 6 bases at V and 3 bases at J, with 8 bases in the middle. This CDR3 has 11 residues. Germline CDR1 reads DFQATT; CDR2 reads SNEGSKA (reference sequence). CDR3 bases: TGCAGTGCCCATCGGGAAGAGACCCAGTACTTC. Amino acid sequence: CSAHREETQYF.

This clonotype was counted only a few times. This chain joins TRBV9 and TRBJ2-2; 7 bases line up with TRBD1. V was clipped by 0 bases and J by 1 base; unmatched bases: 9. The germline V gene encodes CDR1 SGDLS and CDR2 YYNGEE. This CDR3 contains 18 residues. The DNA for the CDR3 is TGTGCCAGCAGCGTAGTACCCCAGGGACAGATGAACACCGGGGAGCTGTTTTTT. As protein: CASSVVPQGQMNTGELFF.

This clonotype came up many times. Written as DNA, the CDR3 is TGTGCCAGCAGTGAAATGGGCGGGGGGGCCTACAATGAGCAGTTCTTC. It encodes CASSEMGGGAYNEQFF. The chain links TRBV2 to TRBJ2-1; TRBD2 agrees at 9 bases. Germline CDR1 is SNHLY and CDR2 is FYNNEI. The length of the CDR3 is 16 residues. Trimming removed 2 bases from V and 2 bases from J; junction bases left unmatched: 4.

This clonotype appeared many times. This chain connects TRBV19 to TRBJ1-1; 9 nucleotides line up with TRBD1. This CDR3 contains 17 residues. Germline values: CDR1 LNHDA, CDR2 SQIVND (reference sequence). The ends lost 3 bases at V and 4 bases at J; junction bases unmatched: 12. CDR3 region: CASSIAGTGRGSTEAFF. The CDR3 bases are TGTGCCAGTAGTATCGCCGGGACAGGGAGAGGTAGCACTGAAGCTTTCTTT.

This clonotype was seen more than once but under ten times. The rearrangement uses TRBV15 and TRBJ2-3; unclear D gene. The ends were cut back, 0 bases at V and 4 bases at J, with 5 bases in the middle. This CDR3 region has 13 residues. CDR1 is LNHNV and CDR2 is YYDKDF in the germline V gene (reference sequence). The CDR3 spells CATSRDFADTQYF. The CDR3 bases are TGTGCCACCAGCAGAGATTTCGCAGATACGCAGTATTTT.

This chain links TRBV5-1 with TRBJ2-7, with 10 bases fitting TRBD2. Germline CDR1 SGHRS, CDR2 YFSETQ. The junction had 6 bases not matched to a gene; V was cut back by 3 bases and J by 0 bases. The CDR3 loop spans 16 amino acids. The CDR3 DNA follows: TGCGCCAGCAGCTCTAATAGCGGGGGGCCCTCCTACGAGCAGTACTTC. This sequence encodes CASSSNSGGPSYEQYF.